This TCR beta chain was recovered during a study of blood T cell repertoires in COVID-19. TCRdb keeps only in-frame clones here, not all; method: immunoSEQ multiplex PCR. The sample holds approximately 160,000 clones, more than 75% seen once. Germline values: CDR1 LNHDA, CDR2 SQIVND (reference sequence). The CDR3 has 12 residues. With 5 bases removed from V and 11 bases from J, the gap between germline ends came to 15 bases. The V call is TRBV19, the J call TRBJ1-1; D is possibly TRBD1 (5 bases). The receptor's source is a man between 60 and 70 years old with COVID-19, enrolled during active disease. The source material was peripheral blood. The CDR3 loop reads CASSEQERWAFF. DNA for the CDR3: TGTGCCAGTAGTGAACAGGAGAGGTGGGCTTTCTTT.